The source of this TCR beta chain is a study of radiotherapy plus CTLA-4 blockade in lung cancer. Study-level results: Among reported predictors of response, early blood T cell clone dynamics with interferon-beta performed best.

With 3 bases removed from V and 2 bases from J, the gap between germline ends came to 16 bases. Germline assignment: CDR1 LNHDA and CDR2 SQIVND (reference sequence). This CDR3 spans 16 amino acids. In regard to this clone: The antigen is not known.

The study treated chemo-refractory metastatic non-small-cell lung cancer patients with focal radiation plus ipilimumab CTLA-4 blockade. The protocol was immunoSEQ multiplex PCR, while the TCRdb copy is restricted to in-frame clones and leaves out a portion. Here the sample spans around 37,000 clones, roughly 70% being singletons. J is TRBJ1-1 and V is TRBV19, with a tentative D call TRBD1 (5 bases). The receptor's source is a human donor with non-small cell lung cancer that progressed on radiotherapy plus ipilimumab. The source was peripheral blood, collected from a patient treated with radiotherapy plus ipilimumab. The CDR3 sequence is CASSIIGADSNTEAFF. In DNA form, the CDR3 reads TGTGCCAGTAGTATTATAGGGGCAGACAGCAACACTGAAGCTTTCTTT.